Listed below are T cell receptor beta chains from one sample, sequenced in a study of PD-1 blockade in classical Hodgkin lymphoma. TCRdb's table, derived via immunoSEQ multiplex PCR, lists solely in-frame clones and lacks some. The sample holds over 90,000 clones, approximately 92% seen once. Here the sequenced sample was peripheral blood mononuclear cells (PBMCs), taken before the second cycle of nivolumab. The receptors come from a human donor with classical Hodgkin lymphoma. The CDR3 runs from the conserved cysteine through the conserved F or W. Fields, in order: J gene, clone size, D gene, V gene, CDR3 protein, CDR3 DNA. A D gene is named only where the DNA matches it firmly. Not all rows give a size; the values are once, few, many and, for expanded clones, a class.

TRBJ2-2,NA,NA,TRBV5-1,CASSLESAGASTGELFF,TGCGCCAGCAGCTTGGAATCGGCGGGGGCGAGCACCGGGGAGCTGTTTTTT
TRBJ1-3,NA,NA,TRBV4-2,CASSQEGKGRVGNTIYF,TGTGCCAGCAGCCAAGAAGGGAAGGGGAGAGTTGGAAACACCATATATTTT
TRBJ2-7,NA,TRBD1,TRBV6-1,CASSEGGQGKGEQYF,TGTGCCAGCAGTGAGGGCGGACAGGGGAAGGGCGAGCAGTACTTC
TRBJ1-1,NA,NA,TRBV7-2,CASSLAPEAFF,TGTGCCAGCAGCTTAGCACCTGAAGCTTTCTTT
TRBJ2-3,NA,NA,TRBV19,CASSIQRYTDTQYF,TGTGCCAGTAGTATTCAGCGTTACACAGATACGCAGTATTTT
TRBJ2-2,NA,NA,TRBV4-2,CASSHDVWVANTGELFF,TGTGCCAGCAGCCATGACGTCTGGGTAGCGAACACCGGGGAGCTGTTTTTT
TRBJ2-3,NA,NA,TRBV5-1,CASSLLADTQYF,TGCGCCAGCAGCTTACTGGCAGATACACAGTATTTT
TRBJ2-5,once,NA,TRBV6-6,CATGRSQETQYF,TGTGCCACCGGACGGAGCCAAGAGACCCAGTACTTC
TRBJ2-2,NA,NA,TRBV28,CASSTPGVPGELFF,TGTGCCAGCAGTACCCCGGGGGTACCCGGGGAGCTGTTTTTT
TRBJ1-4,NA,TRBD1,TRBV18,CASRQGGANEKLFF,TGTGCCAGCCGACAGGGGGGAGCTAATGAAAAACTGTTTTTT
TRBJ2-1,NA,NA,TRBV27,CASSPRQSSYNEQFF,TGTGCCAGCAGTCCCCGACAGAGCTCCTACAATGAGCAGTTCTTC
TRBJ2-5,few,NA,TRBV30,CAWNPYWGYQETQYF,TGTGCCTGGAACCCCTATTGGGGGTACCAAGAGACCCAGTACTTC
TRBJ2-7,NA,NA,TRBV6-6,CASSYREPYEQYF,TGTGCCAGCAGTTACAGAGAACCCTACGAGCAGTACTTC
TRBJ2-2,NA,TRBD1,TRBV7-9,CASNPWQGAGELFF,TGTGCCAGCAACCCGTGGCAGGGGGCCGGGGAGCTGTTTTTT
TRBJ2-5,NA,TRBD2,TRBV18,CASSPRLAGGQETQYF,TGTGCCAGCTCACCTCGACTAGCGGGAGGCCAAGAGACCCAGTACTTC
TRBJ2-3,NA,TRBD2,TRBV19,CATSGSTDTQYF,TGTGCGACTAGCGGGAGCACAGATACGCAGTATTTT
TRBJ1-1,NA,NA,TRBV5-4,CASSFPDGMNTEAFF,TGTGCCAGCAGCTTCCCGGACGGAATGAACACTGAAGCTTTCTTT
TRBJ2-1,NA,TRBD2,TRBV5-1,CASSGGTSGNRNEQFF,TGCGCCAGCAGCGGCGGGACTAGCGGTAACCGCAATGAGCAGTTCTTC
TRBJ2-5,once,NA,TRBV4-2,CASSQDRWGAQKGHQETQYF,TGTGCCAGCAGCCAAGATAGGTGGGGGGCCCAGAAAGGCCACCAAGAGACCCAGTACTTC
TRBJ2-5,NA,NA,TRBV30,CAWSVTSPLGPETQYF,TGTGCCTGGAGTGTTACTAGTCCTCTGGGCCCAGAGACCCAGTACTTC